Listed below are T cell receptor beta chains from one sample, sequenced in a study of shared clonotypes between healthy human individuals. Repertoires were generated with immunoSEQ multiplex PCR, while TCRdb's copy carries only in-frame clones and drops some. The sample shows 2 million to 2.5 million clones, 85% to 95% of them seen only once. The sequenced material came from naive CD4+ T cells from PBMCs. These receptors all come from a man aged 18 to 29 in good health. Some clones in this sample may be carry-over from other donors' samples. Each CDR3 is given with its conserved first and last residue. Each record gives: V gene, clone size, J gene, D gene, CDR3 protein, CDR3 DNA. D genes are given only for firm matches. The size of a clone is reported for some rows only, either as once, few or many, or as a class for expanded clones.

>TRBV7-9|once|TRBJ2-7|TRBD2
CASSPTSGYEQYF
TGTGCCAGCAGTCCAACTAGCGGCTACGAGCAGTACTTC
>TRBV5-1|NA|TRBJ2-7|TRBD2
CASSPTSGSSYEQYF
TGCGCCAGCAGCCCGACTAGCGGGAGTTCGTACGAGCAGTACTTC
>TRBV6-5|NA|TRBJ2-7|NA
CASSYSPRTTYEQYF
TGTGCCAGCAGTTACTCCCCCCGGACTACATACGAGCAGTACTTC
>TRBV5-1|NA|TRBJ1-4|NA
CASSLQGVGANEKLFF
TGCGCCAGCAGCTTGCAAGGGGTAGGAGCTAATGAAAAACTGTTTTTT
>TRBV18|NA|TRBJ1-1|NA
CASSHSDSYTEAFF
TGTGCCAGCTCGCACTCGGACAGTTACACTGAAGCTTTCTTT
>TRBV5-6|NA|TRBJ1-1|NA
CASSPQETPNTEAFF
TGTGCCAGCAGCCCCCAAGAAACGCCCAACACTGAAGCTTTCTTT
>TRBV5-4|NA|TRBJ2-2|NA
CASSLKGFTGELFF
TGTGCCAGCAGCTTGAAAGGTTTCACCGGGGAGCTGTTTTTT
>TRBV5-1|NA|TRBJ2-1|TRBD2
CASSAGLASYNEQFF
TGCGCCAGCAGCGCAGGACTAGCCTCCTACAATGAGCAGTTCTTC
>TRBV2|NA|TRBJ2-7|NA
CASTQELGLSYEQYF
TGTGCCAGCACCCAAGAGCTGGGGCTCTCCTACGAGCAGTACTTC
>TRBV2|NA|TRBJ2-3|TRBD2
CASSTGAGVADTQYF
TGTGCCAGCAGTACAGGAGCGGGAGTGGCAGATACGCAGTATTTT
>TRBV6-5|NA|TRBJ2-7|TRBD2
CASSPRTSGPYEQYF
TGTGCCAGCAGCCCCCGGACTAGCGGCCCGTACGAGCAGTACTTC
>TRBV19|NA|TRBJ2-6|NA
CASSLGGAGANVLTF
TGTGCCAGTAGTCTAGGAGGGGCTGGGGCCAACGTCCTGACTTTC
>TRBV6-1|NA|TRBJ2-7|NA
CASRGGLSEQYF
TGTGCCAGCAGGGGGGGACTTAGCGAGCAGTACTTC
>TRBV4-2|NA|TRBJ2-7|TRBD2
CASSQEPQVGRVEQYF
TGTGCCAGCAGCCAAGAACCCCAAGTTGGGAGGGTGGAGCAGTACTTC
>TRBV28|NA|TRBJ1-2|NA
CATLRGRYGYTF
TGTGCCACCCTGAGAGGCCGCTATGGCTACACCTTC
>TRBV14|NA|TRBJ2-1|TRBD2
CASSHGLASNNEQFF
TGTGCCAGCAGCCACGGACTAGCGAGTAACAATGAGCAGTTCTTC
>TRBV19|NA|TRBJ1-5|NA
CASSLPNQPQHF
TGTGCCAGTAGTCTACCCAATCAGCCCCAGCATTTT
>TRBV5-1|NA|TRBJ2-3|TRBD2
CASSFGGRYTDTQYF
TGCGCCAGCAGCTTCGGCGGGAGATACACAGATACGCAGTATTTT
>TRBV6-1|once|TRBJ2-7|TRBD1
CASWTGVAYEQYF
TGTGCCAGCTGGACAGGGGTGGCCTACGAGCAGTACTTC
>TRBV11-2|NA|TRBJ1-1|TRBD1
CASSPTAGQGYTEAFF
TGTGCCAGCAGCCCCACAGCGGGACAGGGTTACACTGAAGCTTTCTTT
>TRBV6-5|NA|TRBJ1-3|NA
CASSYSIGLGGNTIYF
TGTGCCAGCAGTTACTCGATTGGGCTAGGAGGAAACACCATATATTTT
>TRBV4-3|NA|TRBJ2-1|NA
CASSQIYTAYHNEQFF
TGCGCCAGCAGCCAAATTTATACGGCCTACCACAATGAGCAGTTCTTC
>TRBV11-2|NA|TRBJ2-7|NA
CASRLTLTGPKYF
TGTGCCAGCAGGCTCACCCTGACAGGACCAAAGTACTTC
>TRBV7-9|NA|TRBJ2-5|NA
CASSSQAWIETQYF
TGTGCCAGCAGCTCCCAAGCGTGGATCGAGACCCAGTACTTC
>TRBV18|NA|TRBJ1-3|NA
CASSLENTKNTIYF
TGTGCCAGCTCCCTCGAGAATACCAAGAACACCATATATTTT
>TRBV11-2|NA|TRBJ2-7|NA
CASSALKGRIYEQYF
TGTGCCAGCAGCGCCCTAAAGGGACGGATCTACGAGCAGTACTTC
>TRBV7-9|NA|TRBJ1-5|TRBD1
CASSVGQNQPQHF
TGTGCCAGCAGCGTGGGACAGAATCAGCCCCAGCATTTT
>TRBV28|NA|TRBJ1-2|NA
CASSPDSIYGYTF
TGTGCCAGCAGCCCCGACAGCATATATGGCTACACCTTC
>TRBV18|NA|TRBJ1-5|NA
CASSQKSGEGNQPQHF
TGTGCCAGCTCACAAAAGTCAGGGGAGGGCAATCAGCCCCAGCATTTT